This T cell receptor beta chain is drawn from a study of T cells in Graves' hyperthyroidism and ophthalmopathy. There were TCR beta CDR3 regions amplified from RNA transcripts. HTBI primers were used for first-round RT-PCR of the TCR CDR3. TCRdb redid the calling of the multiplex PCR reads with MiXCR, one entry per CDR3 protein. The repertoire consists of approximately 600,000 distinct CDR3 sequences, with more than 20% occurring once and the leading ten covering 30% to 40%. This clonotype was detected ten times or more. V lost 5 bases and J 2 bases, leaving 12 bases between the germline ends. The CDR3 covers 13 residues. Germline CDR1 GTSNPN, CDR2 SVGIG (reference sequence).

The TCR comes from a man aged 30 to 45 with Graves' ophthalmopathy. The chain links TRBV30 to TRBJ1-2, with D possibly being TRBD1 (5 bases). The sequencing sample was made of blood. CDR3 protein: CAWLPQGNYGYTF. In DNA form, the CDR3 reads TGTGCCTGGCTCCCTCAGGGAAACTATGGCTACACCTTC.